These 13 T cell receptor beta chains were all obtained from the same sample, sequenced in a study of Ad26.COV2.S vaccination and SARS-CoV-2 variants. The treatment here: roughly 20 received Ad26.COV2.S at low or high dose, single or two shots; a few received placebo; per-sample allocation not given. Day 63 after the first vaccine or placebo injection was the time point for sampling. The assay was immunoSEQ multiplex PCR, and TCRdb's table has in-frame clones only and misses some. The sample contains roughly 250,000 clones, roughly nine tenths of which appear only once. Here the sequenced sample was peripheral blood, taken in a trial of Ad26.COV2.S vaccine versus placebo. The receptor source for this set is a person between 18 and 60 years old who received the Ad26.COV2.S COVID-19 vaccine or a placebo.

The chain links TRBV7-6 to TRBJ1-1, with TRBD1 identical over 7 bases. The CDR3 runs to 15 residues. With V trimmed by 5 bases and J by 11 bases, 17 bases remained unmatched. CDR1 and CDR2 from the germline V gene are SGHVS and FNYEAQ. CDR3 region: CASSALQGSAGMAFF. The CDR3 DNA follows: TGTGCCAGCAGCGCCTTACAGGGGAGTGCGGGGATGGCTTTCTTT. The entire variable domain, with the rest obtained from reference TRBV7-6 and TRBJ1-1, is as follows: GAGVSQSPRYKVTKRGQDVALRCDPISGHVSLYWYRQALGQGPEFLTYFNYEAQQDKSGLPNDRFSAERPEGSISTLTIQRTEQRDSAMYRCASSALQGSAGMAFFGQGTRLTVV.

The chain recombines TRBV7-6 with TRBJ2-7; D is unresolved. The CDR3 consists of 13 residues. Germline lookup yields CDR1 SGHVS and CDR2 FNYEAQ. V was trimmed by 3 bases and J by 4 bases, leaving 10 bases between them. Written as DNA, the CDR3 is TGTGCCAGCAGCTTTAATCTTGGTTACGAGCAGTACTTC. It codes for CASSFNLGYEQYF. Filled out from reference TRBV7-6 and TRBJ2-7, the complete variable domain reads GAGVSQSPRYKVTKRGQDVALRCDPISGHVSLYWYRQALGQGPEFLTYFNYEAQQDKSGLPNDRFSAERPEGSISTLTIQRTEQRDSAMYRCASSFNLGYEQYFGPGTRLTVT.

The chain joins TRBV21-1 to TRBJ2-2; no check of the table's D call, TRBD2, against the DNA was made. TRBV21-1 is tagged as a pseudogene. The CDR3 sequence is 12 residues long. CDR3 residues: CASRLGTGELFF. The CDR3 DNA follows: TGTGCCAGCAGACTAGGCACCGGGGAGCTGTTTTTT.

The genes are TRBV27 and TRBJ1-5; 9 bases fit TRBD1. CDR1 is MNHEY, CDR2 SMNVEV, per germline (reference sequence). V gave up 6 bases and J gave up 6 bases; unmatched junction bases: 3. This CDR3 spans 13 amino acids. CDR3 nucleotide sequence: TGTGCCAGCAGGGGACAGGGAGGTCAGCCCCAGCATTTT. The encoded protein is CASRGQGGQPQHF.

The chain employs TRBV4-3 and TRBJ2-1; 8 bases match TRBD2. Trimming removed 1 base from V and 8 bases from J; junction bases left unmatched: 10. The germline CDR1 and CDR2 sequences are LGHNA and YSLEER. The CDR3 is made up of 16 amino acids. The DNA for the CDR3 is TGCGCCAGCAGCCAAGTGGGTCTAGCGGGTTTGGATGAGCAGTTCTTC. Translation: CASSQVGLAGLDEQFF.

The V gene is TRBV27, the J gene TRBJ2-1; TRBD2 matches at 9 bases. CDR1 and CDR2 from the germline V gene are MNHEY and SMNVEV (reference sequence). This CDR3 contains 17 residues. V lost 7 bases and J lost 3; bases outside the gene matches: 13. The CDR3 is CASTPGGGRASYNEQFF. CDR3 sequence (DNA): TGTGCCAGCACCCCTGGGGGCGGGAGGGCCAGCTACAATGAGCAGTTCTTC.

The CDR3 DNA reads TGTGCCAGTAGGGGGCCCTCTGGAAACACCATATATTTT. It yields the protein CASRGPSGNTIYF. The chain links TRBV4-2 to TRBJ1-3, with TRBD1 identical over 7 bases. CDR1 is LGHNA, CDR2 YNFKEQ, per germline. J gave up 0 bases and V 9 bases, and 2 bases lay outside the gene matches. The CDR3 runs to 13 residues.

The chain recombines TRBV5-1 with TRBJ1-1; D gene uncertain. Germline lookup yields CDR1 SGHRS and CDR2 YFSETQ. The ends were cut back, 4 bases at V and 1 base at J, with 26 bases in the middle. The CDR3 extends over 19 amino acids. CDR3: CASSDGGGASIKRNTEAFF. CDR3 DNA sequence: TGCGCCAGCAGCGACGGCGGAGGAGCCTCCATCAAGCGGAACACTGAAGCTTTCTTT.

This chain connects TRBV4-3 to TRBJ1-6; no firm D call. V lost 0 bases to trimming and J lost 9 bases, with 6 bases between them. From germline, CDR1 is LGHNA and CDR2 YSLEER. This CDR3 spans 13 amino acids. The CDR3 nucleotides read TGCGCCAGCAGCCAAGATTGGGGTTCACCCCTCCACTTT. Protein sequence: CASSQDWGSPLHF.

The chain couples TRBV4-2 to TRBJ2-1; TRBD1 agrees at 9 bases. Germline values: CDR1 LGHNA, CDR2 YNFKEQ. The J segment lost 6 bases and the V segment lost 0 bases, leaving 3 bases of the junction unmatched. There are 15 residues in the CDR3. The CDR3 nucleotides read TGTGCCAGCAGCCAAGACTGGACAGGGGTCAATGAGCAGTTCTTC. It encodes CASSQDWTGVNEQFF.

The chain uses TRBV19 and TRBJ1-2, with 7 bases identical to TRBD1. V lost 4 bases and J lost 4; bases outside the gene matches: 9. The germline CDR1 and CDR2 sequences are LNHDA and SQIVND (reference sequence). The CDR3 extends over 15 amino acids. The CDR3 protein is CASSTTTGRGYGYTF. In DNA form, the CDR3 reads TGTGCCAGTAGTACTACGACAGGGAGGGGCTATGGCTACACCTTC.

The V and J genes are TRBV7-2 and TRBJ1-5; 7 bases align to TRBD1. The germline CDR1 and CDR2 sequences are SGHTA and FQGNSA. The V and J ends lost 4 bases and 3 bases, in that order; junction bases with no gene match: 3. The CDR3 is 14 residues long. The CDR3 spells CASSSGGYNQPQHF. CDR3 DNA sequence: TGTGCCAGCAGCTCAGGGGGATACAATCAGCCCCAGCATTTT.

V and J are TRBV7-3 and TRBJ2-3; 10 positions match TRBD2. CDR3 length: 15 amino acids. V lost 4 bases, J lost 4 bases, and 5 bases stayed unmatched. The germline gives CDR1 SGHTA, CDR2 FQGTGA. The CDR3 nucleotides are TGTGCCAGCAGCTCCACTAGCGGGAAGTCAGATACGCAGTATTTT. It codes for CASSSTSGKSDTQYF.